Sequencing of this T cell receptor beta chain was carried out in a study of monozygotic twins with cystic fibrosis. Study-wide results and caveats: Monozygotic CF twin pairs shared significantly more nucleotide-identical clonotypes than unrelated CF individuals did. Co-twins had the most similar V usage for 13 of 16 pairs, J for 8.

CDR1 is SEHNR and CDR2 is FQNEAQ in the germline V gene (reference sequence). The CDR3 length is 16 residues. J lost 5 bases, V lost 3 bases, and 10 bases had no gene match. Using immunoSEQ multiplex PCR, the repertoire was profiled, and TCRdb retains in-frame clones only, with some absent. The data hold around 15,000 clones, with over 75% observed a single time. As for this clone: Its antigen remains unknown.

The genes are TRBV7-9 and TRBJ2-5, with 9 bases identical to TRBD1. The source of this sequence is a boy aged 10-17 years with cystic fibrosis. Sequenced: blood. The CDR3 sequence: CASSFPNTGGDETQYF. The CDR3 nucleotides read TGTGCCAGCAGCTTCCCTAACACAGGGGGCGATGAGACCCAGTACTTC.